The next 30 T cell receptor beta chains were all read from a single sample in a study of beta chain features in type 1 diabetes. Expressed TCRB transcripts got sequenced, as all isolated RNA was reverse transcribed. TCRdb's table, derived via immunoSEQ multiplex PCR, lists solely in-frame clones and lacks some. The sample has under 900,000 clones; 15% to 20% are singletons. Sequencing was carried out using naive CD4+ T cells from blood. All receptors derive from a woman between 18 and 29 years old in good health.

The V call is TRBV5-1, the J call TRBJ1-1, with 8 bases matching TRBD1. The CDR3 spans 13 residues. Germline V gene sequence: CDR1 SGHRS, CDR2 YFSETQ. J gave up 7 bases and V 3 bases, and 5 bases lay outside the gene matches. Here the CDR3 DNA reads TGCGCCAGCAGCTCTCAAGGACAGGGTGAAGCTTTCTTT. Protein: CASSSQGQGEAFF.

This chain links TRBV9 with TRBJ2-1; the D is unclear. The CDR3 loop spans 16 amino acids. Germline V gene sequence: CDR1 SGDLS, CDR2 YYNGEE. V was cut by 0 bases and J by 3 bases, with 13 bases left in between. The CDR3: CASSVDLLGVYNEQFF. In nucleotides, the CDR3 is TGTGCCAGCAGCGTAGATCTTCTAGGAGTCTACAATGAGCAGTTCTTC.

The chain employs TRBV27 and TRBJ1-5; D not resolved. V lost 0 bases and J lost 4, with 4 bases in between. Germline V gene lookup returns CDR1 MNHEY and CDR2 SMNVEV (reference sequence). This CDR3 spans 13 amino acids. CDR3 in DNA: TGTGCCAGCAGTTTATCATGGAATCAGCCCCAGCATTTT. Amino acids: CASSLSWNQPQHF.

CDR3 amino acids: CAISGTRTGITTEAFF. The CDR3 DNA reads TGTGCCATCAGCGGGACGAGGACAGGGATTACAACTGAAGCTTTCTTT. The rearrangement joins TRBV10-3 to TRBJ1-1, with TRBD1 matching 8 bases. The junction had 14 bases not matched to a gene; V was cut back by 6 bases and J by 5 bases. The CDR3 runs 16 residues. Germline CDR1 ENHRY, CDR2 SYGVKD.

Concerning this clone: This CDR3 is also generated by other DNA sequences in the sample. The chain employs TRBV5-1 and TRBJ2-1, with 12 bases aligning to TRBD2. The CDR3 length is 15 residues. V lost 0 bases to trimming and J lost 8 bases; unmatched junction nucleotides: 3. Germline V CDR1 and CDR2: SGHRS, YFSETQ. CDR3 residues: CASSLGLAGADEQFF. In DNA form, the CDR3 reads TGCGCCAGCAGCTTGGGACTAGCGGGAGCCGATGAGCAGTTCTTC.

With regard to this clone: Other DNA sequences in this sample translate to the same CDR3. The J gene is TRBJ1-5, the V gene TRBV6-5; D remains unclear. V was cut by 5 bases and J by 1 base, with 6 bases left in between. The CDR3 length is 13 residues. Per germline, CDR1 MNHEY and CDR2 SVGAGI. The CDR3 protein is CASSTDSNQPQHF. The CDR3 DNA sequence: TGTGCCAGCAGTACGGACAGCAATCAGCCCCAGCATTTT.

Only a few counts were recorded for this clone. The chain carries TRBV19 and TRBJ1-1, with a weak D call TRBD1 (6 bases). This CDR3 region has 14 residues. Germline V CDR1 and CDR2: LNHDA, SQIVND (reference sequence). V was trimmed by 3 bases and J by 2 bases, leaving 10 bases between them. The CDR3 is CASSIGTTNTEAFF. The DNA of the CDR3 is TGTGCCAGTAGTATCGGGACAACTAACACTGAAGCTTTCTTT. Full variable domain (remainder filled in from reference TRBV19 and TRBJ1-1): DGGITQSPKYLFRKEGQNVTLSCEQNLNHDAMYWYRQDPGQGLRLIYYSQIVNDFQKGDIAEGYSVSREKKESFPLTVTSAQKNPTAFYLCASSIGTTNTEAFFGQGTRLTVV.

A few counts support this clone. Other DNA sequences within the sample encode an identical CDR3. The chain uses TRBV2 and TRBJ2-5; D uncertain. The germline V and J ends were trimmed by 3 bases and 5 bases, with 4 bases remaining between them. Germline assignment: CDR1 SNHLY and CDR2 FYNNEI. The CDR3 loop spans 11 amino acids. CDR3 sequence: CASSELETQYF. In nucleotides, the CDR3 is TGTGCCAGCAGTGAGTTGGAGACCCAGTACTTC.

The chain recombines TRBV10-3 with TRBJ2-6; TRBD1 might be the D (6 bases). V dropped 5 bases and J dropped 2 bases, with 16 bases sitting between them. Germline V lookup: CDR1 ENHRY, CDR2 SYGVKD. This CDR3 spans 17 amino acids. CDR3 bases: TGTGCCATCAGTTCCAACAGGGTTGTAACTGGGGCCAACGTCCTGACTTTC. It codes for CAISSNRVVTGANVLTF.

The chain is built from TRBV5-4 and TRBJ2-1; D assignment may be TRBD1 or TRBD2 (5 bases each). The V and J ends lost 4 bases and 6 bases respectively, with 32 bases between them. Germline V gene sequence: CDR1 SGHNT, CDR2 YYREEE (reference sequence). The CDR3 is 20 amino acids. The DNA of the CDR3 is TGTGCCAGCAGCCTATTAAGAAATAACGCTGGGGGATGGGAGTTCAATGAGCAGTTCTTC. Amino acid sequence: CASSLLRNNAGGWEFNEQFF.

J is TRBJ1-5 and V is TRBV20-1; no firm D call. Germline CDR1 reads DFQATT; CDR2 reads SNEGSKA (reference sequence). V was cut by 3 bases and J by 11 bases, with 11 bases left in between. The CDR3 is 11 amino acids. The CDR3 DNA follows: TGCAGTGCTAGTTCGCCCCTAGCCCAGCATTTT. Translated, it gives CSASSPLAQHF.

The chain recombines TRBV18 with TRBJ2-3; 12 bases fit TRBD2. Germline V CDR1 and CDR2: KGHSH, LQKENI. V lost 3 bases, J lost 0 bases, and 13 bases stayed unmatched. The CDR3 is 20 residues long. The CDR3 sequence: CASSPTIRGLAGTSTDTQYF. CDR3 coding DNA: TGTGCCAGCTCACCCACGATCAGGGGACTAGCGGGTACAAGCACAGATACGCAGTATTTT.

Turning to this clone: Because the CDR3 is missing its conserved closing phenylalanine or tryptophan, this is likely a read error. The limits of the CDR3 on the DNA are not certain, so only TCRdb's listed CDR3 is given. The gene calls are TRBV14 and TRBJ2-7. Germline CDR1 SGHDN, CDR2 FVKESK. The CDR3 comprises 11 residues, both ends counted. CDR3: CASSQEVGLRL.

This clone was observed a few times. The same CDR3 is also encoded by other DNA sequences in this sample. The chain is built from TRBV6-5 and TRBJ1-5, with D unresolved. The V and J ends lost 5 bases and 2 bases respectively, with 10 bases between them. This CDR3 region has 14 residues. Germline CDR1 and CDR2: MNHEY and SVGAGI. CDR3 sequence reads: CASSTGRGNQPQHF. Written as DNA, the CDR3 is TGTGCCAGCAGTACTGGACGGGGCAATCAGCCCCAGCATTTT.

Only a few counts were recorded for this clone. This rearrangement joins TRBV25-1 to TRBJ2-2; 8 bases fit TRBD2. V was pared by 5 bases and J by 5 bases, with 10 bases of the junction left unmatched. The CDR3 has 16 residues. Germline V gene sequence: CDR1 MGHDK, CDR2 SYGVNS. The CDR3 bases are TGTGCCAGCAGTCCATTTTCCGGGACTAGAACCGGGGAGCTGTTTTTT. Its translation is CASSPFSGTRTGELFF. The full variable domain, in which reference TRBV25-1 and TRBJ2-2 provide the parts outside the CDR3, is EADIYQTPRYLVIGTGKKITLECSQTMGHDKMYWYQQDPGMELHLIHYSYGVNSTEKGDLSSESTVSRIRTEHFPLTLESARPSHTSQYLCASSPFSGTRTGELFFGEGSRLTVL.

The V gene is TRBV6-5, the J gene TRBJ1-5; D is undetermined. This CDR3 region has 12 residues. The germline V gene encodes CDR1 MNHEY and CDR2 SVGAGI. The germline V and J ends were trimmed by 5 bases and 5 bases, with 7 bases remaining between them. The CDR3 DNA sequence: TGTGCCAGCAGTGAAATGTATCAGCCCCAGCATTTT. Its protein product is CASSEMYQPQHF.

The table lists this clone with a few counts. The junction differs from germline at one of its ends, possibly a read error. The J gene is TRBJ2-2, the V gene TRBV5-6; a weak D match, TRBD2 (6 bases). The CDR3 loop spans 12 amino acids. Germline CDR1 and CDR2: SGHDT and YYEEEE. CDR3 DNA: TGTGCCAGCAGCTCGAGTTCTCGGGAGATGTTTTTT. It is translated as CASSSSSREMFF.

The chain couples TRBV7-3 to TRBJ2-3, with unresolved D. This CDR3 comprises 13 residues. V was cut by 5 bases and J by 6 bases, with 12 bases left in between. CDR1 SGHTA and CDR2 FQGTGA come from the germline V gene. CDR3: CASSVKAYDTQYF. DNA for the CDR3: TGTGCCAGCAGCGTAAAGGCCTACGATACGCAGTATTTT.

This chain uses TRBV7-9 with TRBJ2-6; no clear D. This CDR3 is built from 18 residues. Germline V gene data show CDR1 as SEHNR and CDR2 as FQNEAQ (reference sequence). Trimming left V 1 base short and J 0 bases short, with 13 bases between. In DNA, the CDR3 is TGTGCCAGCAGCTTAGGACCGGGCCTTCACTCTGGGGCCAACGTCCTGACTTTC. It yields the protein CASSLGPGLHSGANVLTF.

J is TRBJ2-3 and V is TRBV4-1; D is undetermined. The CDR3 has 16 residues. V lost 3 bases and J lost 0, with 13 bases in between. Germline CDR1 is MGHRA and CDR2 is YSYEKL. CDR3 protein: CASSHGRGTSTDTQYF. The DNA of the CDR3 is TGCGCCAGCAGCCACGGCAGAGGAACTAGCACAGATACGCAGTATTTT.

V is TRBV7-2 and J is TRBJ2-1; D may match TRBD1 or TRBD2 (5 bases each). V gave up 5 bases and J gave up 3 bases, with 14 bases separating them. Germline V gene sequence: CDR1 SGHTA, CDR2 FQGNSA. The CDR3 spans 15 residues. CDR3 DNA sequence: TGTGCCAGCAGCGCTCCGGGACGAAACTACAATGAGCAGTTCTTC. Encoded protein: CASSAPGRNYNEQFF.

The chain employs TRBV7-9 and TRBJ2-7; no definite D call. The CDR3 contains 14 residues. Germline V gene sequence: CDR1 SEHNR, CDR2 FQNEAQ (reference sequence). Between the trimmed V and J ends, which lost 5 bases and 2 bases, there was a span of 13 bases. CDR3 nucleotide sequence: TGTGCCAGCAGCCAAAGTCAAGGGCCCTACGAGCAGTACTTC. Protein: CASSQSQGPYEQYF.

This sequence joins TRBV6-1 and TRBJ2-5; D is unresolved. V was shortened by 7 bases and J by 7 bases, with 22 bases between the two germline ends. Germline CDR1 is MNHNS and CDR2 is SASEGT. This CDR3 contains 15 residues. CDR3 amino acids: CASNPSRVTSATQYF. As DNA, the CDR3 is TGTGCCAGCAACCCGAGTCGAGTTACTTCGGCGACCCAGTACTTC.

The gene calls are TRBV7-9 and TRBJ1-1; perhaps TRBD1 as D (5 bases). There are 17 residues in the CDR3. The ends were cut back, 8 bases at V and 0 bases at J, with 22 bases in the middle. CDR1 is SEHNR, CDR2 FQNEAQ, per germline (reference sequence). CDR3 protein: CASAHPGTGDMNTEAFF. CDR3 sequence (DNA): TGTGCCAGCGCCCACCCCGGTACAGGAGACATGAACACTGAAGCTTTCTTT.

DNA of the CDR3: TGTGCCAGCAGCCAAGATCTATACCCGGATGCCTACGAGCAGTACTTC. This translates into CASSQDLYPDAYEQYF. The chain employs TRBV4-2 and TRBJ2-7; D uncertain. This CDR3 has 16 amino acids. Trimming took off 0 bases at V and 2 bases at J, with 14 bases between the two ends. Germline V lookup: CDR1 LGHNA, CDR2 YNFKEQ.

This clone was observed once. The CDR3 DNA sequence: TGTGCCAGCAGCCAAGATCGGGGGCAGGCGGCCTACGAGCAGTACTTC. Translation: CASSQDRGQAAYEQYF. The V and J genes are TRBV14 and TRBJ2-5; either TRBD1 or TRBD2 may fit D (6 bases each). The J call may be wrong; the DNA end is better matched by TRBJ2-7. The CDR3 is 16 amino acids. The V gene's germline CDR1 is SGHDN and CDR2 FVKESK.

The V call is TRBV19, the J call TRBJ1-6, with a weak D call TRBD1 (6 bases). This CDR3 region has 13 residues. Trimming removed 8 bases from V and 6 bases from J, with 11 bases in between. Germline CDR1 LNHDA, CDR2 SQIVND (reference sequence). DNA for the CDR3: TGTGCCAGTGGGATAGGGGGTAATTCACCCCTCCACTTT. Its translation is CASGIGGNSPLHF.

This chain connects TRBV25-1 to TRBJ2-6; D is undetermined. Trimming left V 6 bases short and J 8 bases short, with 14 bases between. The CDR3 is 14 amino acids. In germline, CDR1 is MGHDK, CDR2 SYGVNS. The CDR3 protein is CASRPSSRPNVLTF. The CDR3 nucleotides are TGTGCCAGCAGGCCTTCTTCTCGACCCAACGTCCTGACTTTC.

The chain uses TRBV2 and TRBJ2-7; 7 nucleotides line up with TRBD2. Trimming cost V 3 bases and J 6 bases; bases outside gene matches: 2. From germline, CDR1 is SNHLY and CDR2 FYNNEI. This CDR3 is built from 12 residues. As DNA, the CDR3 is TGTGCCAGCAGTGACCCGGGAGGCGAGCAGTACTTC. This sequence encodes CASSDPGGEQYF.

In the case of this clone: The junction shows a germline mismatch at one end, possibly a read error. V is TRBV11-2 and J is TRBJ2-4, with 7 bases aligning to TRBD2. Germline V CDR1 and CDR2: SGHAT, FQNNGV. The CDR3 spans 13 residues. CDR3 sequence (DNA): TGTGCCAGCAGCTTAGATACGAGACTAGCTCAAGGGTTC. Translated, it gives CASSLDTRLAQGF.